This entry lists 5 T cell receptor beta chains sequenced from one sample in a study of blood T cell repertoires in COVID-19. Repertoires were generated with immunoSEQ multiplex PCR, while TCRdb's copy carries only in-frame clones and drops some. The sample has 350,000 to 450,000 clones, roughly 90% seen once. Material for sequencing was peripheral blood. The source is an older woman with COVID-19, enrolled during active disease.

The rearrangement uses TRBV6-6 and TRBJ2-5; TRBD1 agrees at 8 bases. The CDR3 is 16 amino acids. CDR1 and CDR2 (germline): MNHNY, SVGAGI (reference sequence). With 8 bases clipped from V and 1 base from J, the junction kept 12 bases outside the gene matches. The CDR3 DNA is TGTGCCAGCTTTTCCTGGACAGGGTATACCCAAGAGACCCAGTACTTC. This encodes CASFSWTGYTQETQYF.

The chain couples TRBV19 to TRBJ2-1, with TRBD2 matching 10 bases. The CDR3 totals 16 residues. Germline values: CDR1 LNHDA, CDR2 SQIVND (reference sequence). The J segment lost 9 bases and the V segment lost 6 bases, leaving 14 bases of the junction unmatched. The CDR3 DNA reads as TGTGCCAGTAGAAATCTACTAGCGGGGTTAGCCCTTGAGCAGTTCTTC. It encodes CASRNLLAGLALEQFF.

The chain carries TRBV6-5 and TRBJ2-7; D unclear. Deletions cut 2 bases from V and 7 bases from J, with 6 bases between. Per the germline V gene, CDR1 is MNHEY and CDR2 is SVGAGI. The CDR3 contains 11 residues. The CDR3, as DNA: TGTGCCAGCAGTTACACAGCTGAGCAGTACTTC. This gives the protein CASSYTAEQYF.

The CDR3 loop reads CASSLGSREQFF. CDR3 nucleotides: TGTGCCAGCAGCTTGGGAAGTAGAGAGCAGTTCTTC. The chain uses TRBV5-6 and TRBJ2-1; D call uncertain. Trimming pared 0 bases from V and 10 bases from J, leaving 8 bases between. In germline, CDR1 is SGHDT, CDR2 YYEEEE. The CDR3 is 12 amino acids.

The gene calls are TRBV7-9 and TRBJ2-1; 10 bases fit TRBD2. Germline CDR1 is SEHNR and CDR2 is FQNEAQ (reference sequence). CDR3 length: 16 amino acids. The junction had 4 bases not matched to a gene; V was cut back by 3 bases and J by 2 bases. CDR3 protein: CASSFSLAGAYNEQFF. The CDR3 DNA reads TGTGCCAGCAGCTTTTCTCTAGCGGGGGCCTACAATGAGCAGTTCTTC.